The T cell receptor (beta chain) described here comes from a study of identical twins. General observations from the study: Recombination models fit unrelated individuals' TCR alpha sharing but underestimated twins'. Not following the same donors, the study drew its conclusions from cross-sectional statistical analysis.

Unique molecular identifiers were present on the cDNA, which also gained a universal primer site by template switching. TCRdb independently ran MiXCR on the 5' RACE reads; one entry per CDR3 protein. Counted here are some 730,000 distinct CDR3 sequences, around a sixth occurring once; the ten biggest clones make up under 15%. This clonotype was counted a few times. Its matching antigen is unknown. This CDR3 spans 12 amino acids. Trimming pared 4 bases from V and 5 bases from J, leaving 8 bases between. Germline V CDR1 and CDR2: SGHTA, FQGNSA. The same data also contributed to another study, on T cells expressing NK-cell markers. From that report: These clonotypes also led the CD3+CD56-NKG2C+ fraction in a handful of donors.

Material: PBMCs. This chain connects TRBV7-2 to TRBJ1-2; no reliable D call. The TCR was taken from a woman between 18 and 30 years old in good health. CDR3 sequence reads: CASSYAGYGYTF. Written as DNA, the CDR3 is TGTGCCAGCAGCTACGCGGGTTATGGCTACACCTTC.